A single sample is the source of the 21 T cell receptor beta chains below, sequenced in a study of cytomegalovirus exposure and HLA in healthy donors. Clones were sequenced by immunoSEQ multiplex PCR, and TCRdb holds only the in-frame ones, with some missing. Counted here are approximately 220,000 clones, around nine tenths occurring once; the ten biggest clones make up less than 3%. The sample comprised PBMCs. The source is a man aged 18 to 29 in good health and CMV-seronegative.

This clone was recorded only once. The chain is built from TRBV7-2 and TRBJ2-7, with TRBD2 identical over 10 bases. The CDR3 consists of 14 residues. Germline assignment: CDR1 SGHTA and CDR2 FQGNSA. J was trimmed by 9 bases and V by 2 bases; bases with no gene match: 7. CDR3 in amino acids: CASSLNGLADRQYF. CDR3 DNA: TGTGCCAGCAGCTTAAATGGACTAGCGGACAGGCAGTACTTC.

The chain has TRBV6-7 and TRBJ1-5; 9 nucleotides align to TRBD1. TRBV6-7 is reported as an ORF; its role is uncertain. This CDR3 has 15 residues. The junction had 12 bases not matched to a gene; V was cut back by 9 bases and J by 6 bases. The CDR3 sequence: CARWDEQGAGQPQHF. Written as DNA, the CDR3 is TGTGCCAGGTGGGACGAACAGGGGGCGGGTCAGCCCCAGCATTTT.

This clone has a count of ten or more. The chain is built from TRBV9 and TRBJ1-3; D is unclear. Germline V gene lookup returns CDR1 SGDLS and CDR2 YYNGEE. The CDR3 loop spans 18 amino acids. The V end was cut by 0 bases, the J end by 0 bases, with 16 bases between. CDR3 in amino acids: CASSVEAAPNLSGNTIYF. The CDR3 bases are TGTGCCAGCAGCGTAGAAGCAGCGCCCAATCTCTCTGGAAACACCATATATTTT.

The chain carries TRBV19 and TRBJ2-5; D unresolved. V was pared by 9 bases and J by 1 base, with 15 bases between. The germline CDR1 and CDR2 sequences are LNHDA and SQIVND (reference sequence). The CDR3 runs 14 residues. For the CDR3, the DNA is TGTGCCAGCTCCCAACAGCCAGCCCAAGAGACCCAGTACTTC. Amino acid sequence: CASSQQPAQETQYF.

This chain links TRBV30 with TRBJ1-1; D not resolved. V shed 1 base and J shed 11 bases, with 23 bases lying between them. CDR3 length equals 15 residues. CDR1 GTSNPN and CDR2 SVGIG come from the germline V gene (reference sequence). The CDR3 bases are TGTGCCTGGAGTGGAGTGGGCACAGAGAGGACTATTGCTTTCTTT. This codes for CAWSGVGTERTIAFF. Full variable domain (outside the CDR3, taken from reference TRBV30 and TRBJ1-1): SQTIHQWPATLVQPVGSPLSLECTVEGTSNPNLYWYRQAAGRGLQLLFYSVGIGQISSEVPQNLSASRPQDRQFILSSKKLLLSDSGFYLCAWSGVGTERTIAFFGQGTRLTVV.

V and J are TRBV2 and TRBJ2-5, with 8 bases matching TRBD1. This CDR3 spans 12 amino acids. The germline CDR1 and CDR2 sequences are SNHLY and FYNNEI. The J segment lost 5 bases and the V segment lost 8 bases, leaving 4 bases of the junction unmatched. The CDR3 region has the DNA TGTGCCAGCCGACAGGGGTCGGAGACCCAGTACTTC. Its protein product is CASRQGSETQYF.

The chain has TRBV10-3 and TRBJ2-3, with 7 bases aligning to TRBD1. V shed 10 bases and J 6 bases; nucleotides not matched to a gene: 4. The V gene's germline CDR1 is ENHRY and CDR2 SYGVKD. The CDR3 sequence is 11 residues long. CDR3 nucleotide sequence: TGTGCCACCAACAGGGGCGATACGCAGTATTTT. Amino acid sequence: CATNRGDTQYF.

V is TRBV7-6 and J is TRBJ2-2, with D unresolved. The CDR3 runs to 14 residues. Germline CDR1 SGHVS, CDR2 FNYEAQ. Trimming took 3 bases from V and 3 from J, leaving 8 bases between them. The CDR3 reads CASSLRGDTGELFF. The CDR3 nucleotides are TGTGCCAGCAGCTTGCGAGGCGACACCGGGGAGCTGTTTTTT.

The gene calls are TRBV7-9 and TRBJ1-2, with TRBD1 matching 8 bases. The CDR3 runs 17 residues. CDR1 is SEHNR, CDR2 FQNEAQ, per germline (reference sequence). The junction had 12 bases not matched to a gene; V was cut back by 0 bases and J by 6 bases. Here the CDR3 DNA reads TGTGCCAGCAGCTTAGCGCAGGGGGCCGACCCCTTTCATGGCTACACCTTC. Amino acids: CASSLAQGADPFHGYTF.

The V and J genes are TRBV5-1 and TRBJ1-1; a weak D match, TRBD1 (6 bases). CDR1 is SGHRS, CDR2 YFSETQ, per germline. CDR3 length: 13 residues. V gave up 5 bases and J gave up 6 bases, with 14 bases separating them. CDR3 region: CASRSTGISEAFF. The CDR3 DNA follows: TGCGCCAGCAGGTCTACAGGGATCTCTGAAGCTTTCTTT.

The chain recombines TRBV27 with TRBJ1-1; no clear D. V was shortened by 4 bases and J by 8 bases, with 11 bases between the two germline ends. Germline lookup yields CDR1 MNHEY and CDR2 SMNVEV (reference sequence). CDR3 size: 12 residues. The CDR3 DNA sequence: TGTGCCAGCAGTTCCCCATTCCTAGAAGCTTTCTTT. Translation: CASSSPFLEAFF.

The chain joins TRBV9 to TRBJ2-7; TRBD2 agrees at 7 bases. The germline CDR1 and CDR2 sequences are SGDLS and YYNGEE. CDR3 length equals 12 residues. The V and J ends lost 0 bases and 6 bases, in that order; junction bases with no gene match: 0. Here the CDR3 DNA reads TGTGCCAGCAGCGTAGGCGGGGGCGAGCAGTACTTC. Translated: CASSVGGGEQYF.

The chain combines TRBV5-1 with TRBJ2-5, with 7 bases that match TRBD1. In germline, CDR1 is SGHRS, CDR2 YFSETQ. This CDR3 spans 13 amino acids. V lost 7 bases, J lost 5 bases, and 8 bases stayed unmatched. In DNA form, the CDR3 reads TGCGCCAGCCGGCCGACAGGGTTCGAGACCCAGTACTTC. Encoded protein: CASRPTGFETQYF.

The J gene is TRBJ2-7, the V gene TRBV7-2; 13 nucleotides line up with TRBD2. The V gene's germline CDR1 is SGHTA and CDR2 FQGNSA. The J segment lost 3 bases and the V segment lost 3 bases, leaving 5 bases of the junction unmatched. The CDR3 runs 16 residues. In DNA form, the CDR3 reads TGTGCCAGCAGCTTGGGACTAGCGGGGAGCAACTACGAGCAGTACTTC. This translates into CASSLGLAGSNYEQYF.

The chain joins TRBV2 to TRBJ2-7, with 11 positions matching TRBD1. The CDR3 loop spans 14 amino acids. V lost 6 bases to trimming and J lost 5 bases; unmatched junction nucleotides: 6. CDR1 is SNHLY, CDR2 FYNNEI, per germline. The CDR3 DNA sequence: TGTGCCAGCAGCTCGGACAGGGGGCGTCACGAGCAGTACTTC. The encoded protein is CASSSDRGRHEQYF.

The chain employs TRBV7-2 and TRBJ1-5; D is undetermined. There are 13 residues in the CDR3. Trimming pared 5 bases from V and 6 bases from J, leaving 11 bases between. Germline V gene sequence: CDR1 SGHTA, CDR2 FQGNSA. In nucleotides, the CDR3 is TGTGCCAGCAGCGAGGGTGTGCGTCAGCCCCAGCATTTT. Protein sequence: CASSEGVRQPQHF.

The rearrangement uses TRBV20-1 and TRBJ2-5; possible D gene TRBD2, 5 bases. The CDR3 is 11 amino acids. From germline, CDR1 is DFQATT and CDR2 SNEGSKA (reference sequence). The CDR3 region has the DNA TGCAGCACTGACTCAGCGGCGACCCAGTACTTC. Protein product: CSTDSAATQYF.

The chain couples TRBV4-3 to TRBJ2-7; 7 nucleotides match TRBD2. The V gene end was trimmed by 1 base and the J gene end by 2 bases; junction bases not matched to a gene: 8. CDR1 is LGHNA, CDR2 YSLEER, per germline. This CDR3 is 16 amino acids long. CDR3 sequence reads: CASSQVGGASTYEQYF. The CDR3 nucleotides read TGCGCCAGCAGCCAAGTGGGAGGGGCGAGTACCTACGAGCAGTACTTC.

The rearrangement joins TRBV10-1 to TRBJ2-5; a possible D gene is TRBD2 (5 bases). Germline V CDR1 and CDR2: WNHNN, SYGVQD (reference sequence). The CDR3 consists of 15 residues. V shed 0 bases and J shed 5 bases, with 13 bases lying between them. CDR3 nucleotides: TGCGCCAGCAGTGAGTCGCGGGCGGATTGGGAGACCCAGTACTTC. It is translated as CASSESRADWETQYF.

This clone has a handful of counts. This chain uses TRBV6-1 with TRBJ1-6; no reliable D call. CDR1 is MNHNS, CDR2 SASEGT, per germline. The CDR3 is 15 residues long. V lost 5 bases, J lost 7 bases, and 15 bases lay in between. The CDR3 region is CASSPGGVGNSPLHF. In DNA, the CDR3 is TGTGCCAGCAGTCCTGGCGGGGTGGGAAATTCACCCCTCCACTTT.

The chain recombines TRBV19 with TRBJ1-2, with 7 bases identical to TRBD1. Per the germline V gene, CDR1 is LNHDA and CDR2 is SQIVND (reference sequence). The J segment lost 6 bases and the V segment lost 10 bases, leaving 8 bases of the junction unmatched. The CDR3 length is 12 residues. The CDR3 sequence: CATADRVNGYTF. The CDR3 DNA reads TGTGCCACTGCCGACAGGGTGAATGGCTACACCTTC. Full variable domain (remainder filled in from reference TRBV19 and TRBJ1-2): DGGITQSPKYLFRKEGQNVTLSCEQNLNHDAMYWYRQDPGQGLRLIYYSQIVNDFQKGDIAEGYSVSREKKESFPLTVTSAQKNPTAFYLCATADRVNGYTFGSGTRLTVV.